This T cell receptor (beta chain) was documented in a study of long-term antiretroviral therapy in people with HIV. Study-wide findings and caveats: Therapy changes, viral resistance and ART adherence were not documented in the available data.

The ends lost 6 bases at V and 5 bases at J; junction bases unmatched: 4. Germline-derived CDR1 and CDR2 are SNHLY and FYNNEI. There are 13 residues in the CDR3. This clone was counted a few times. Its antigen remains unidentified. Run at survey level, the immunoSEQ assay was version v3.0. Only in-frame clones appear in the TCRdb table, and some are missing; sequencing was by immunoSEQ multiplex PCR. In the table there are about 28,000 clones, 80% of which are singletons. The sample consisted of unsorted PBMCs, taken 0.3 years after starting antiretroviral therapy. The chain employs TRBV2 and TRBJ1-2; 9 bases match TRBD1. This TCR was sampled from a man in his forties with HIV. The CDR3 reads CASRGDRAYGYTF. The CDR3 nucleotides read TGTGCCAGCAGGGGGGACAGGGCTTATGGCTACACCTTC. The entire variable domain, with the rest obtained from reference TRBV2 and TRBJ1-2, is as follows: EPEVTQTPSHQVTQMGQEVILRCVPISNHLYFYWYRQILGQKVEFLVSFYNNEISEKSEIFDDQFSVERPDGSNFTLKIRSTKLEDSAMYFCASRGDRAYGYTFGSGTRLTVV.